A selection of T cell receptor beta chains follows, all from one sample in a study of OX40 agonist ivuxolimab in advanced cancers. Sequenced by immunoSEQ multiplex PCR; TCRdb stores in-frame clones only, minus some. The sample yields 65,000 to 85,000 clones, about 87% seen once. Sequencing was performed on CD4+ or CD8+ T cells sorted from blood, taken in a trial of the OX40 agonist ivuxolimab. These receptors were collected from an adult with an advanced solid tumor such as melanoma, head and neck, liver or kidney cancer. CDR3s include the opening cysteine and the closing phenylalanine or tryptophan. The D gene is left open where the match is weak. Clone size is shown for a subset of rows, as once, few, many or a class of expanded clone.

clone_size j_call v_call cdr3_length d_call cdr3_aa cdr3_nt
. TRBJ1-3 TRBV30 11 . CAWSGVNTIYF TGTGCCTGGAGTGGGGTGAACACCATATATTTT
. TRBJ2-2 TRBV7-9 13 . CASSRGNTGELFF TGTGCCAGCAGCAGGGGGAACACCGGGGAGCTGTTTTTT
. TRBJ2-3 TRBV10-3 11 . CAISSTDTQYF TGTGCCATCAGTAGCACAGATACGCAGTATTTT
. TRBJ2-7 TRBV7-9 15 . CASSLGTREYPEQYF TGTGCCAGCAGCTTAGGGACAAGGGAGTATCCCGAGCAGTACTTC
. TRBJ2-3 TRBV7-2 15 . CASSPRIRPTDTQYF TGTGCCAGCAGCCCGAGGATCAGACCCACAGATACGCAGTATTTT
. TRBJ1-1 TRBV19 14 . CASSAKVWGTEAFF TGTGCCAGTAGTGCCAAGGTGTGGGGCACTGAAGCTTTCTTT
. TRBJ1-5 TRBV27 14 TRBD1 CASRPGGGNQPQHF TGTGCCAGCAGACCAGGGGGTGGCAATCAGCCCCAGCATTTT
. TRBJ2-5 TRBV6-1 14 . CASSEVTKQETQYF TGTGCCAGCAGTGAAGTGACAAAACAAGAGACCCAGTACTTC
. TRBJ1-1 TRBV7-8 13 . CASSLGGDTEAFF TGTGCCAGCAGCTTAGGGGGGGACACTGAAGCTTTCTTT
. TRBJ2-7 TRBV6-1 14 TRBD2 CASTDSGGVYEQYF TGTGCCAGCACCGATAGCGGGGGAGTCTACGAGCAGTACTTC
. TRBJ2-7 TRBV5-1 14 . CASSPEGGPYEQYF TGCGCCAGCAGCCCAGAAGGGGGTCCCTACGAGCAGTACTTC
. TRBJ2-7 TRBV11-3 14 TRBD1 CASSLDRASYEQYF TGTGCCAGCAGCCTGGACAGGGCCTCCTACGAGCAGTACTTC
once TRBJ2-5 TRBV7-6 15 TRBD2 CASSLRLGGGETQYF TGTGCCAGCAGCTTACGGCTCGGGGGGGGAGAGACCCAGTACTTC
once TRBJ2-5 TRBV7-2 12 . CASRGLEETQYF TGTGCCAGCAGGGGGCTAGAAGAGACCCAGTACTTC
. TRBJ1-1 TRBV5-1 13 TRBD1 CASSLERGQGAFF TGCGCCAGCAGCTTGGAAAGGGGGCAGGGAGCTTTCTTT
. TRBJ1-1 TRBV5-1 15 TRBD1 CASSLLTGADSEAFF TGCGCCAGCAGCTTGTTGACAGGGGCGGACTCTGAAGCTTTCTTT
. TRBJ1-5 TRBV6-5 14 . CASSYNRGNQPQHF TGTGCCAGCAGTTACAACCGAGGCAATCAGCCCCAGCATTTT
once TRBJ2-6 TRBV6-1 13 . CASKDAGANVLTF TGTGCCAGCAAGGATGCTGGGGCCAACGTCCTGACTTTC
. TRBJ2-7 TRBV7-9 16 TRBD2 CASSFLAGENSYEQYF TGTGCCAGCAGCTTCCTAGCGGGGGAGAACTCCTACGAGCAGTACTTC
. TRBJ2-2 TRBV2 14 . CASSGGLNTGELFF TGTGCCAGCAGTGGTGGACTGAACACCGGGGAGCTGTTTTTT
. TRBJ1-1 TRBV6-5 14 . CASRRTEMNTEAFF TGTGCCAGCAGACGGACAGAAATGAACACTGAAGCTTTCTTT
. TRBJ1-1 TRBV9 15 . CASSVSTTGNTEAFF TGTGCCAGCAGCGTTTCAACGACAGGGAACACTGAAGCTTTCTTT
. TRBJ1-4 TRBV19 15 . CASSDAANRREKLFF TGTGCCAGTAGTGATGCGGCAAATAGGAGAGAAAAACTGTTTTTT
. TRBJ2-7 TRBV18 12 . CASSPGIAEQYF TGTGCCAGCTCACCAGGGATAGCCGAGCAGTACTTC
. TRBJ2-2 TRBV4-1 17 TRBD2 CASSQDQLAGSTGELFF TGCGCCAGCAGCCAAGATCAACTAGCGGGGAGTACCGGGGAGCTGTTTTTT
. TRBJ1-1 TRBV28 15 . CASSPPDRQNTEAFF TGTGCCAGCAGTCCCCCGGACAGACAAAACACTGAAGCTTTCTTT
. TRBJ2-5 TRBV6-5 14 TRBD2 CASSYRGGGETQYF TGTGCCAGCAGTTATCGGGGGGGCGGGGAGACCCAGTACTTC
. TRBJ2-7 TRBV7-9 11 . CASYYREKQYF TGTGCCAGCTATTACAGGGAGAAGCAGTACTTC
. TRBJ2-3 TRBV4-2 15 . CASSQDTAGTDTQYF TGTGCCAGCAGCCAAGATACAGCCGGGACAGATACGCAGTATTTT
. TRBJ1-2 TRBV5-1 14 . CASSAGQTNYGYTF TGCGCCAGCAGCGCCGGACAGACTAACTATGGCTACACCTTC
. TRBJ2-1 TRBV5-5 14 TRBD1 CASSYGTDYNEQFF TGTGCCAGCAGCTATGGGACAGACTACAATGAGCAGTTCTTC
. TRBJ2-7 TRBV7-2 15 TRBD1 CASSLGGQGYHEQYF TGTGCCAGCAGCTTAGGCGGACAGGGGTACCACGAGCAGTACTTC
. TRBJ2-7 TRBV9 16 . CASSDRTTSSGYEQYF TGTGCCAGCAGCGATCGAACGACAAGTTCGGGCTACGAGCAGTACTTC
. TRBJ2-3 TRBV5-4 15 . CASSFDGGVADTQYF TGTGCCAGCAGCTTCGACGGCGGGGTGGCAGATACGCAGTATTTT
. TRBJ2-4 TRBV19 14 . CASTPGLAKNIQYF TGTGCCAGTACCCCAGGTTTAGCCAAAAACATTCAGTACTTC
. TRBJ2-2 TRBV6-1 15 . CATEFGIGRTGELFF TGTGCCACTGAGTTTGGGATCGGAAGGACCGGGGAGCTGTTTTTT
. TRBJ2-3 TRBV5-1 12 . CASSFSTDTQYF TGCGCCAGCAGCTTTAGCACAGATACGCAGTATTTT
. TRBJ1-4 TRBV5-1 16 . CASSSGTGTPSEKLFF TGCGCCAGCAGCTCAGGGACCGGGACCCCTAGTGAAAAACTGTTTTTT
. TRBJ2-5 TRBV6-1 14 . CASSAQGYQETQYF TGTGCCAGCAGTGCTCAGGGGTACCAAGAGACCCAGTACTTC
. TRBJ1-3 TRBV28 13 . CASSLTSGNTIYF TGTGCCAGCAGCCTTACTTCTGGAAACACCATATATTTT
. TRBJ1-2 TRBV6-5 16 . CASSLGQLYSLYGYTF TGTGCCAGCAGTTTAGGACAGCTCTACTCACTATATGGCTACACCTTC
. TRBJ1-2 TRBV5-6 13 . CASSLPLTGGYTF TGTGCCAGCAGCTTGCCCCTGACCGGCGGCTACACCTTC
once TRBJ2-7 TRBV19 15 TRBD1 CASSIEGQGRSEQYF TGTGCCAGTAGTATCGAGGGACAGGGGCGTTCCGAGCAGTACTTC
few TRBJ1-1 TRBV29-1 12 . CSVPGGHTEAFF TGCAGCGTCCCCGGGGGGCACACTGAAGCTTTCTTT
few TRBJ1-2 TRBV7-9 14 . CASSLAAGGYGYTF TGTGCCAGCAGCTTAGCGGCAGGAGGTTATGGCTACACCTTC
. TRBJ1-5 TRBV6-6 13 . CASSDVGSQPQHF TGTGCCAGCAGCGACGTAGGCAGTCAGCCCCAGCATTTT